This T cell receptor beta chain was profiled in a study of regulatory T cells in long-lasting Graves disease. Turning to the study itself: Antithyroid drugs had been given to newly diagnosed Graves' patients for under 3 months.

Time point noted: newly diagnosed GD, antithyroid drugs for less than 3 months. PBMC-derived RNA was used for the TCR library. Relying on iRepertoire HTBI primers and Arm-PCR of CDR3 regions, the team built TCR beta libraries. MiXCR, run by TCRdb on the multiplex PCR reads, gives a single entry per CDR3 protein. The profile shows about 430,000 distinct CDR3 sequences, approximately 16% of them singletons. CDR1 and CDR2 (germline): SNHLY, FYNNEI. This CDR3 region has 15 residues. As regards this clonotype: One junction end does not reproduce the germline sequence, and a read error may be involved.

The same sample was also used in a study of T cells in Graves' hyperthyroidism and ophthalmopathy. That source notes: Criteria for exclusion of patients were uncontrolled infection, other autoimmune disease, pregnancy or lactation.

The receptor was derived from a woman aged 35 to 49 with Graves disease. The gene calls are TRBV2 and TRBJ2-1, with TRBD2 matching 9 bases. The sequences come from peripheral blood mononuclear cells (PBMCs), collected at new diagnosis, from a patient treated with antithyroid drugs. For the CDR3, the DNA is TGTGCCAGCAGGCCCCTAGCGGGGCCCTACAATGAGCAGTCCTTC. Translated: CASRPLAGPYNEQSF.